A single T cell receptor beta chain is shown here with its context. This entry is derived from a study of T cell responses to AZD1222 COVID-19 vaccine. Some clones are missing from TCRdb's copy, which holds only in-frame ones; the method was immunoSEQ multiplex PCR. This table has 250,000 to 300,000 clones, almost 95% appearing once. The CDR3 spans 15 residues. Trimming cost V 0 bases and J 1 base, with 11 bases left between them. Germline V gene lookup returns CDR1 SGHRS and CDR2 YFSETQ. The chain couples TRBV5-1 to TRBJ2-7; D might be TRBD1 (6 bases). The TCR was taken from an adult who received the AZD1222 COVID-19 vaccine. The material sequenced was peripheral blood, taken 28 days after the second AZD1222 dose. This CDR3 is CASSLAGGRSYEQYF. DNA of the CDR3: TGCGCCAGCAGCTTGGCTGGGGGCCGTTCCTACGAGCAGTACTTC.